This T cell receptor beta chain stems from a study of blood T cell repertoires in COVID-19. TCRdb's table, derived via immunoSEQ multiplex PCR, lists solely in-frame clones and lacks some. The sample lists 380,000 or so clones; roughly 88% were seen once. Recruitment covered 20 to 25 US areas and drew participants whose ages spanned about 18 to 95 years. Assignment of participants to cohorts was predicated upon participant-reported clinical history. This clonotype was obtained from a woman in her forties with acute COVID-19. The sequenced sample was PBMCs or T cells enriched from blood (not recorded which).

The CDR3: CASSVSVRGQTEAFF. The CDR3, as DNA: TGTGCCAGCAGCGTAAGTGTGCGGGGGCAAACTGAAGCTTTCTTT. The V gene is TRBV9, the J gene TRBJ1-1; TRBD1 is a possible D gene (6 bases). The germline CDR1 and CDR2 sequences are SGDLS and YYNGEE. Trimming cost V 1 base and J 5 bases, with 15 bases left between them. The CDR3 runs to 15 residues.